These T cell receptor beta chains were read from a single sample in a study of blood T cell repertoires in COVID-19. The table came from immunoSEQ multiplex PCR; TCRdb's copy has only in-frame clones and leaves some out. The table shows more than 150,000 clones, with roughly 78% occurring only once. The sequencing sample was made of peripheral blood. All receptors come from a woman older than 75 with active or convalescent COVID-19. CDR3s leave out the opening cysteine and the closing phenylalanine or tryptophan. The order of the fields is J gene, V gene, CDR3 protein.

TRBJ2-3 | TRBV3-1/TRBV3-2 | ASSHSDLRGRTDTQY
TRBJ1-5 | TRBV7-2 | ASSPDWDSLRGRNQPQH
TRBJ2-3 | TRBV3-1/TRBV3-2 | ASSPPFAGGLQGTQY
TRBJ2-7 | TRBV19 | ASSMRPGSYEQY
TRBJ1-3 | TRBV6-5 | ATEKPATGNTIY
TRBJ1-4 | TRBV5-4 | ASSLDTLRGSGEKLF
TRBJ1-6 | TRBV25-1 | ASSELRGPLH
TRBJ1-2 | TRBV9 | ASSVGGEEIGGYT
TRBJ2-7 | TRBV2 | ASSDPGSAYEQY
TRBJ2-5 | TRBV4-2 | ASSQDGTSGGFRETQY
TRBJ1-2 | TRBV4-2 | ASSPEPTGKWYGYT
TRBJ1-2 | TRBV7-9 | ASTLSLGPGRSYT
TRBJ2-7 | TRBV30 | AWSVVGAGYEQY
TRBJ2-1 | TRBV4-1 | ASSQDRDYNEQF
TRBJ1-1 | TRBV28 | ASSVGRRGLSEAF
TRBJ1-4 | TRBV4-3 | ASSTGGGHDEKLF
TRBJ1-1 | TRBV5-1 | ASSGDRGGTEAF
TRBJ2-3 | TRBV13 | ASQLRGGAAGTQY
TRBJ2-1 | TRBV18 | ASSPGPGGSYNEQF
TRBJ2-2 | TRBV10-2 | ASSDRGTGNTGELF
TRBJ2-5 | TRBV5-1 | ASSRTQPSAGETQY
TRBJ2-5 | TRBV28 | ASRPLAGGETQY
TRBJ2-7 | TRBV23-1 | ASRQGVWYEQY
TRBJ1-2 | TRBV27 | ASSFVGLGRGYT
TRBJ2-7 | TRBV10-1 | ASSPSLDSYEQY
TRBJ2-3 | TRBV9 | ASSVGADTQY
TRBJ1-3 | TRBV5-5 | ASSFFGGRLSGNTIY
TRBJ2-7 | TRBV5-4 | ASSERQGNPYEQY
TRBJ1-2 | TRBV6-5 | ASRLTGQGYT